The T cell receptor (beta chain) described here comes from a study of CD8+ T cells in alopecia areata. Extracted RNA was reverse transcribed into cDNA, the sequencing template. Data came from immunoSEQ multiplex PCR; TCRdb stores just in-frame clones and leaves some out. The data show 150,000 to 200,000 clones, less than 65% seen once. Germline V CDR1 and CDR2: SGHRS, YFSETQ. CDR3 length: 16 residues. V was clipped by 0 bases and J by 0 bases, with 11 bases between them. The table lists this clone with a few counts. Other DNA sequences of this sample code for an identical CDR3. Treatment reported: oral pan-JAK inhibitor, 5-10 mg twice daily.

V gene TRBV5-1 combines with J gene TRBJ2-3; D remains unclear. This specimen was CD4+ T cells sorted from blood, taken at week 24, from a patient treated with tofacitinib. The receptor was derived from a human donor with alopecia areata. This chain's CDR3 is CASSLGRGPSTDTQYF. CDR3 in DNA: TGCGCCAGCAGCTTGGGTCGCGGCCCTAGCACAGATACGCAGTATTTT.